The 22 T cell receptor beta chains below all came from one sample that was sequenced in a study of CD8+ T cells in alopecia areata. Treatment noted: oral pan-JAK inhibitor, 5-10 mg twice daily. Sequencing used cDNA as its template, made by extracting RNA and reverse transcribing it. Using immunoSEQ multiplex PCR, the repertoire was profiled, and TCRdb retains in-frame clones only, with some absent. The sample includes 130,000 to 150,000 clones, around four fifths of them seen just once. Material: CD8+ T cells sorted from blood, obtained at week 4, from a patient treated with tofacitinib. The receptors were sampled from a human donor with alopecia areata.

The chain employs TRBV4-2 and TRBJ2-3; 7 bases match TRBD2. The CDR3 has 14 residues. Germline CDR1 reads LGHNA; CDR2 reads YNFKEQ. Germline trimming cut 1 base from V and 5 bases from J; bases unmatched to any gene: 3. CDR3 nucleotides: TGTGCCAGCAGCCAAGCGGGGGGACTAGATACGCAGTATTTT. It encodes CASSQAGGLDTQYF.

This CDR3 is CASSPGLAGYEQFF. The CDR3 DNA sequence: TGTGCCAGTAGCCCGGGACTAGCGGGGTATGAGCAGTTCTTC. The chain is built from TRBV19 and TRBJ2-1; 13 bases align to TRBD2. In germline, CDR1 is LNHDA, CDR2 SQIVND (reference sequence). J gave up 8 bases and V 6 bases, and 4 bases lay outside the gene matches. The CDR3 loop spans 14 amino acids.

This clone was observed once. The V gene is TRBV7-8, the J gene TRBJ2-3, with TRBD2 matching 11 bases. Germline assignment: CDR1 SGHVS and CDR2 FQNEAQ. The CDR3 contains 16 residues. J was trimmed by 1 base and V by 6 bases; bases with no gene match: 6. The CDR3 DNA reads TGTGCCAGCAGTGAGACGACTAGCGGGGGCACAGATACGCAGTATTTT. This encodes CASSETTSGGTDTQYF. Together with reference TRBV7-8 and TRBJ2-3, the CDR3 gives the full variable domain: GAGVSQSPRYKVAKRGQDVALRCDPISGHVSLFWYQQALGQGPEFLTYFQNEAQLDKSGLPSDRFFAERPEGSVSTLKIQRTQQEDSAVYLCASSETTSGGTDTQYFGPGTRLTVL.

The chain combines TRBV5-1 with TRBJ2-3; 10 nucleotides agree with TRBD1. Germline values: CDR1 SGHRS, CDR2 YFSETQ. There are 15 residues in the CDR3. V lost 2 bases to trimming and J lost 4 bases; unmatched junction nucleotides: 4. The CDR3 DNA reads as TGCGCCAGCAGCTTACGGGACAGGGGAGCAGATACGCAGTATTTT. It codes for CASSLRDRGADTQYF. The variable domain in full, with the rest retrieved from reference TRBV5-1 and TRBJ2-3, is KAGVTQTPRYLIKTRGQQVTLSCSPISGHRSVSWYQQTPGQGLQFLFEYFSETQRNKGNFPGRFSGRQFSNSRSEMNVSTLELGDSALYLCASSLRDRGADTQYFGPGTRLTVL.

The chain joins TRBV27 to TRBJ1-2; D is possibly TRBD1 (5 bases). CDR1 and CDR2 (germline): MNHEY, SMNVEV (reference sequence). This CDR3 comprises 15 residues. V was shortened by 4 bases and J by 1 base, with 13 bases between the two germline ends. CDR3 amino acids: CASSWTRDHNYGYTF. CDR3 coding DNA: TGTGCCAGCAGTTGGACCAGGGATCATAACTATGGCTACACCTTC.

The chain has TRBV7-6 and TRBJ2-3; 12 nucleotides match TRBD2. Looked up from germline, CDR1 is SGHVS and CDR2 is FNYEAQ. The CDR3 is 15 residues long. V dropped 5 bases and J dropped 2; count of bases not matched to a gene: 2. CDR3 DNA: TGTGCCAGCAGCCGGACTAGCGGGGTCACAGATACGCAGTATTTT. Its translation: CASSRTSGVTDTQYF.

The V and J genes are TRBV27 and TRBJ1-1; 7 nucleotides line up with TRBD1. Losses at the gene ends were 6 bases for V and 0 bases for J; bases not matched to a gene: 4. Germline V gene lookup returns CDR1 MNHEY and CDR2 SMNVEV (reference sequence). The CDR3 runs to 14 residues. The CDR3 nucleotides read TGTGCCAGCAGCCCCGGGACAGTGAACACTGAAGCTTTCTTT. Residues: CASSPGTVNTEAFF.

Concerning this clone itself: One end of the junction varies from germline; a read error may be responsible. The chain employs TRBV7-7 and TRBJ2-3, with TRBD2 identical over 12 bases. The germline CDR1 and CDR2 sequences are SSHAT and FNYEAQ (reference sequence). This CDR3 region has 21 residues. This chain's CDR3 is CASSLIPPLAGGVASTDTQYF. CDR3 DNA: TGTGCTAGCAGCTTAATACCGCCACTAGCGGGGGGTGTTGCTAGCACAGATACGCAGTATTTT.

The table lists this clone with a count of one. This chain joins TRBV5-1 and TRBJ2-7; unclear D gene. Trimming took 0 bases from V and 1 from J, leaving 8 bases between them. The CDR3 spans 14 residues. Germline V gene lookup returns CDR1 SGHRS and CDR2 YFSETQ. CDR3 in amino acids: CASSLAGGSYEQYF. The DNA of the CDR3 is TGCGCCAGCAGCTTGGCGGGCGGATCCTACGAGCAGTACTTC.

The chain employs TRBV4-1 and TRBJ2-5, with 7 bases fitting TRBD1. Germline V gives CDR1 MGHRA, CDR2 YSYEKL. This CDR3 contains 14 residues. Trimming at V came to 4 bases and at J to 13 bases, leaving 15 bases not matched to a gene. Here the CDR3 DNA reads TGCGCCAGCAGCCGCGGACAGGAGGATTGGGTCCTGTACTTC. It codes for CASSRGQEDWVLYF.

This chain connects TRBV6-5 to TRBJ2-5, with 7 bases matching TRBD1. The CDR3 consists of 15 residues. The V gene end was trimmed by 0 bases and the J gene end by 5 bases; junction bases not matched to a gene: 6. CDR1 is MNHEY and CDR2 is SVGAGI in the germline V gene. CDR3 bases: TGTGCCAGCAGTTACTCCCAGGGGGTGGGGGAGACCCAGTACTTC. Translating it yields CASSYSQGVGETQYF.

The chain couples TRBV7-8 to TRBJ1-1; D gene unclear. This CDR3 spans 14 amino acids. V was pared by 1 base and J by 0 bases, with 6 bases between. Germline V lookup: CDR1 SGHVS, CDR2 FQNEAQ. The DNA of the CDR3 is TGTGCCAGCAGCTTAGTAAGAATGAACACTGAAGCTTTCTTT. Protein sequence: CASSLVRMNTEAFF.

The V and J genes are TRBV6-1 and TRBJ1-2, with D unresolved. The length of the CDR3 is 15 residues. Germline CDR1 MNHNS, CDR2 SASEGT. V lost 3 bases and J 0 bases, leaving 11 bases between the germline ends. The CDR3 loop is CASSERREPNYGYTF. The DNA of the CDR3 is TGTGCCAGCAGTGAGAGGAGAGAGCCTAACTATGGCTACACCTTC.

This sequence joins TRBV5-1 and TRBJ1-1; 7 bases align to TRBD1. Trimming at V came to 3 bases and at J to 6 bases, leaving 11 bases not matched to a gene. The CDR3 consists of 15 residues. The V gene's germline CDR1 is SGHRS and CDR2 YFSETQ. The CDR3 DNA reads TGCGCCAGCAGCTGGGGCACAGGGGTTAGCGCTGAAGCTTTCTTT. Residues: CASSWGTGVSAEAFF. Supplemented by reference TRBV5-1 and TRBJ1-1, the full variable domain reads KAGVTQTPRYLIKTRGQQVTLSCSPISGHRSVSWYQQTPGQGLQFLFEYFSETQRNKGNFPGRFSGRQFSNSRSEMNVSTLELGDSALYLCASSWGTGVSAEAFFGQGTRLTVV.

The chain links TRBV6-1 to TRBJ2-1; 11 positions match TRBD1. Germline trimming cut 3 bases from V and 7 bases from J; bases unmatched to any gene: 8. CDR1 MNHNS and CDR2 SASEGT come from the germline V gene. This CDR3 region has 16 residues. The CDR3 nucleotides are TGTGCCAGCAGTGACACGGCCCGGGACAGGGGGAATGAGCAGTTCTTC. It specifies CASSDTARDRGNEQFF.

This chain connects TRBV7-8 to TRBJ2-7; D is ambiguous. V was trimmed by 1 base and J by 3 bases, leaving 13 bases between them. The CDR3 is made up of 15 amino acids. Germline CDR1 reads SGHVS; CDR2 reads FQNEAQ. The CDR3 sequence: CASSLEAVPGYEQYF. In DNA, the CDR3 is TGTGCCAGCAGCTTAGAGGCAGTTCCTGGCTACGAGCAGTACTTC.

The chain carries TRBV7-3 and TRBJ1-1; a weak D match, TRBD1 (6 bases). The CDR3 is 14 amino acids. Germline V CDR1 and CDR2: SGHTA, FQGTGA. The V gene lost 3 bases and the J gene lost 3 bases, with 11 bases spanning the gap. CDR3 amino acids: CASSLGAGDTEAFF. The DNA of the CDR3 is TGTGCCAGCAGCTTGGGGGCAGGGGACACTGAAGCTTTCTTT.

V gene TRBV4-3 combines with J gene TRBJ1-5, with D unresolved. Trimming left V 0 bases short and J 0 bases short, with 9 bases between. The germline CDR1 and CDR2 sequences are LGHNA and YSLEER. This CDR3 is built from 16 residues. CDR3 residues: CASSQEVGYSNQPQHF. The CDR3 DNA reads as TGCGCCAGCAGCCAAGAGGTCGGATATAGCAATCAGCCCCAGCATTTT.

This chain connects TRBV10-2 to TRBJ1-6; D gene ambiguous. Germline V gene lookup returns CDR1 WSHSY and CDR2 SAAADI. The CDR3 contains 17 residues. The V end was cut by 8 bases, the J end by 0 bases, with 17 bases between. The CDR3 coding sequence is TGCGCCAGCCGCGGCGAAGCCATAAGCTCCTATAATTCACCCCTCCACTTT. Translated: CASRGEAISSYNSPLHF.

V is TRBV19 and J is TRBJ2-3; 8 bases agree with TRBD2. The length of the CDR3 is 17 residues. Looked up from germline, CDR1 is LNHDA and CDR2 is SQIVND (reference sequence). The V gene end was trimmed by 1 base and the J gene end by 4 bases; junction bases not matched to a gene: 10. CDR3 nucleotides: TGTGCCAGTAGTATAGGCAGCGGGGGCCGATTTGCAGATACGCAGTATTTT. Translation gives CASSIGSGGRFADTQYF. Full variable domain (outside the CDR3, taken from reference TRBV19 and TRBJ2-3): DGGITQSPKYLFRKEGQNVTLSCEQNLNHDAMYWYRQDPGQGLRLIYYSQIVNDFQKGDIAEGYSVSREKKESFPLTVTSAQKNPTAFYLCASSIGSGGRFADTQYFGPGTRLTVL.

The CDR3 spells CASRSSLSYEQYF. The DNA of the CDR3 is TGTGCCAGCAGATCGTCTTTATCCTACGAGCAGTACTTC. The rearrangement links TRBV7-9 to TRBJ2-7; D gene unclear. The ends were cut back, 6 bases at V and 1 base at J, with 10 bases in the middle. The CDR3 length is 13 residues. CDR1 and CDR2 (germline): SEHNR, FQNEAQ (reference sequence). Together with reference TRBV7-9 and TRBJ2-7, the CDR3 gives the full variable domain: DTGVSQNPRHKITKRGQNVTFRCDPISEHNRLYWYRQTLGQGPEFLTYFQNEAQLEKSRLLSDRFSAERPKGSFSTLEIQRTEQGDSAMYLCASRSSLSYEQYFGPGTRLTVT.

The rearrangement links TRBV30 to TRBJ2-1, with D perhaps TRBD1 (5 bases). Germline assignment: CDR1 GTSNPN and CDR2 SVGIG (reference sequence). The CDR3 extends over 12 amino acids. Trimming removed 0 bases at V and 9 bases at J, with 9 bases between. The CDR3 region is CAWSVGAFEQFF. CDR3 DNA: TGTGCCTGGAGTGTAGGGGCGTTTGAGCAGTTCTTC.